The 25 T cell receptor beta chains in this list originate from one sample, sequenced in a study of control samples from healthy donors and cancer patients. Generated by immunoSEQ multiplex PCR, the TCRdb table keeps only in-frame clones and is missing some. The profile shows tens of thousands of clones, approximately 88% of them singletons. Sequenced input: PBMCs. These receptors were taken from a woman aged 45-60 years with lung cancer.

The rearrangement joins TRBV10-3 to TRBJ1-2; D remains ambiguous. This CDR3 has 13 residues. CDR1 is ENHRY, CDR2 SYGVKD, per germline. The V and J ends lost 3 bases and 8 bases respectively, with 13 bases between them. The chain's CDR3 is CAISDYGAPGYTF. As DNA, the CDR3 is TGTGCCATCAGTGACTACGGAGCCCCGGGCTACACCTTC.

This clone was detected once. This chain links TRBV18 with TRBJ2-2, with a possible D match to TRBD2 (6 bases). CDR1 and CDR2 (germline): KGHSH, LQKENI. Trimming cost V 0 bases and J 3 bases, with 8 bases left between them. The CDR3 consists of 15 residues. CDR3 in amino acids: CASSPPGGDTGELFF. The DNA for the CDR3 is TGTGCCAGCTCACCACCCGGGGGTGACACCGGGGAGCTGTTTTTT.

The chain carries TRBV27 and TRBJ1-5, with no clear D. The CDR3 spans 14 residues. Germline V gene lookup returns CDR1 MNHEY and CDR2 SMNVEV (reference sequence). V was pared by 5 bases and J by 7 bases, with 15 bases between. The CDR3 region is CASSAWGSTQPQHF. In DNA form, the CDR3 reads TGTGCCAGCAGTGCTTGGGGTTCGACACAGCCCCAGCATTTT.

This chain joins TRBV4-3 and TRBJ2-7, with a weak D call TRBD1 (6 bases). This CDR3 is built from 15 residues. Germline V gene sequence: CDR1 LGHNA, CDR2 YSLEER. V gave up 4 bases and J gave up 3 bases, with 16 bases separating them. The CDR3 is CASSLQTGPYYEQYF. The CDR3 nucleotides are TGCGCCAGCAGCCTCCAAACAGGGCCCTACTACGAGCAGTACTTC.

This chain links TRBV25-1 with TRBJ1-1, with D possibly TRBD1 on 5 matching bases. The germline V gene has CDR1 MGHDK and CDR2 SYGVNS. The V gene lost 4 bases and the J gene lost 1 base, with 7 bases spanning the gap. This CDR3 comprises 13 residues. The CDR3 is CASSVGANTEAFF. The CDR3 DNA is TGTGCCAGCAGTGTTGGGGCGAACACTGAAGCTTTCTTT.

This rearrangement joins TRBV18 to TRBJ1-5; possibly TRBD1 for D (5 bases). CDR1 and CDR2 (germline): KGHSH, LQKENI. This CDR3 is 15 amino acids long. V shed 3 bases and J shed 2 bases, with 11 bases lying between them. CDR3 nucleotide sequence: TGTGCCAGCTCACCGCAGGGTCCGGGCAATCAGCCCCAGCATTTT. Its translation is CASSPQGPGNQPQHF.

The rearrangement uses TRBV10-1 and TRBJ2-5; D perhaps matches TRBD1 (5 bases). The CDR3 length is 13 residues. Trimming took 3 bases from V and 2 from J, leaving 7 bases between them. The germline CDR1 and CDR2 sequences are WNHNN and SYGVQD (reference sequence). The CDR3: CASSDAGQETQYF. CDR3 in DNA: TGCGCCAGCAGTGATGCAGGGCAAGAGACCCAGTACTTC.

Turning to this clone: This CDR3 is also generated by other DNA sequences in the sample. The V call is TRBV7-2, the J call TRBJ1-2; D perhaps matches TRBD1 (6 bases). CDR3 length: 13 amino acids. CDR1 SGHTA and CDR2 FQGNSA come from the germline V gene. Between the trimmed V and J ends, which lost 1 base and 5 bases, there was a span of 8 bases. The CDR3 DNA is TGTGCCAGCAGCTTAGACAGGGTGTATGGCTACACCTTC. Protein product: CASSLDRVYGYTF. Using reference TRBV7-2 and TRBJ1-2 for the parts outside the CDR3, the full variable domain is GAGVSQSPSNKVTEKGKDVELRCDPISGHTALYWYRQSLGQGLEFLIYFQGNSAPDKSGLPSDRFSAERTGGSVSTLTIQRTQQEDSAVYLCASSLDRVYGYTFGSGTRLTVV.

The gene calls are TRBV13 and TRBJ2-5; 9 nucleotides align to TRBD1. This CDR3 is built from 14 residues. The V gene's germline CDR1 is PRHDT and CDR2 FYEKMQ (reference sequence). After removal of 4 bases from V and 5 bases from J, the junction contained 5 bases not matched to a gene. The CDR3 region is CASSSGQGGETQYF. The DNA of the CDR3 is TGTGCCAGCAGCTCGGGACAGGGCGGGGAGACCCAGTACTTC.

The rearrangement uses TRBV5-4 and TRBJ1-6, with 7 nucleotides matching TRBD1. The junction had 6 bases not matched to a gene; V was cut back by 3 bases and J by 6 bases. The CDR3 runs to 15 residues. The germline V gene encodes CDR1 SGHNT and CDR2 YYREEE (reference sequence). CDR3 region: CASSSGTVFNSPLHF. In DNA form, the CDR3 reads TGTGCCAGCAGCTCGGGGACAGTTTTTAATTCACCCCTCCACTTT.

This chain links TRBV3-1 (or the pseudogene TRBV3-2) with TRBJ1-2; perhaps TRBD1 as D (5 bases). V lost 5 bases and J 4 bases, leaving 17 bases between the germline ends. The CDR3 has 15 amino acids. Germline CDR1 is LGHDT and CDR2 is YNNKEL (reference sequence). The CDR3 reads CASSGRDSGGYGYTF. Written as DNA, the CDR3 is TGTGCCAGCAGCGGCCGGGACTCCGGCGGCTATGGCTACACCTTC.

The chain couples TRBV5-1 to TRBJ2-1; 14 bases agree with TRBD2. The germline CDR1 and CDR2 sequences are SGHRS and YFSETQ. J was trimmed by 4 bases and V by 3 bases; bases with no gene match: 6. The CDR3 spans 17 residues. As DNA, the CDR3 is TGCGCCAGCAGCTACGCGGGACTAGCGGGGGTTTACAATGAGCAGTTCTTC. Encoded protein: CASSYAGLAGVYNEQFF.

This chain joins TRBV2 and TRBJ2-7; D perhaps matches TRBD1 (5 bases). The germline V and J ends were trimmed by 4 bases and 3 bases, with 13 bases remaining between them. Germline V CDR1 and CDR2: SNHLY, FYNNEI. The CDR3 is 14 amino acids. The CDR3 loop reads CASSGTDIFYEQYF. The CDR3 DNA follows: TGTGCCAGCAGTGGGACGGACATTTTCTACGAGCAGTACTTC.

The chain recombines TRBV6-6 with TRBJ1-2; unclear D gene. There are 11 residues in the CDR3. CDR1 and CDR2 from the germline V gene are MNHNY and SVGAGI (reference sequence). V lost 6 bases to trimming and J lost 3 bases, with 5 bases between them. In DNA, the CDR3 is TGTGCCAGCAGAGACCACTATGGCTACACCTTC. Its protein product is CASRDHYGYTF.

The CDR3 DNA follows: TGTGCCTGGAGTAAACACGCGAACACTGAAGCTTTCTTT. Protein: CAWSKHANTEAFF. The chain employs TRBV30 and TRBJ1-1; no clear D gene. V lost 2 bases, J lost 1 base, and 8 bases lay in between. CDR3 length: 13 amino acids. CDR1 is GTSNPN, CDR2 SVGIG, per germline (reference sequence).

The chain employs TRBV6-4 and TRBJ2-1; no clear D gene. In germline, CDR1 is MRHNA, CDR2 SNTAGT. There are 15 residues in the CDR3. The germline V and J ends were trimmed by 5 bases and 0 bases, with 11 bases remaining between them. CDR3: CASSKHPSSYNEQFF. The CDR3, as DNA: TGTGCCAGCAGTAAACACCCCAGCTCCTACAATGAGCAGTTCTTC.

V gene TRBV6-1 combines with J gene TRBJ1-2; perhaps TRBD1 as D (6 bases). Per germline, CDR1 MNHNS and CDR2 SASEGT. V was shortened by 0 bases and J by 5 bases, with 16 bases between the two germline ends. The CDR3 has 16 residues. The chain's CDR3 is CASSEADGGRGYGYTF. The CDR3 DNA reads as TGTGCCAGCAGTGAAGCGGATGGGGGGAGGGGGTATGGCTACACCTTC.

V is TRBV9 and J is TRBJ1-1, with D tentatively TRBD1 (6 bases). CDR1 and CDR2 from the germline V gene are SGDLS and YYNGEE. The CDR3 is 14 residues long. With 0 bases removed from V and 1 base from J, the gap between germline ends came to 7 bases. The CDR3, as DNA: TGTGCCAGCAGCGTAGAGGGACAGAACACTGAAGCTTTCTTT. This codes for CASSVEGQNTEAFF.

The CDR3 nucleotides are TGCGCCAGCAGCCAAGATACAGGGGTGAGAATGGAAGCTTTCTTT. As protein: CASSQDTGVRMEAFF. The chain uses TRBV4-3 and TRBJ1-1; 7 bases are shared with TRBD1. CDR1 is LGHNA and CDR2 is YSLEER in the germline V gene. Trimming at V came to 0 bases and at J to 8 bases, leaving 9 bases not matched to a gene. There are 15 residues in the CDR3.

This clone has a handful of counts. The chain combines TRBV7-2 with TRBJ2-5, with TRBD1 as a possible D gene (6 bases). The ends were cut back, 5 bases at V and 5 bases at J, with 18 bases in the middle. Looked up from germline, CDR1 is SGHTA and CDR2 is FQGNSA. This CDR3 has 15 residues. This chain's CDR3 is CASSPPGWGRETQYF. The DNA for the CDR3 is TGTGCCAGCAGCCCTCCGGGGTGGGGGCGGGAGACCCAGTACTTC.

The CDR3 region has the DNA TGTGCCAGCTCACCTTTCTTGAGTGGATCTGGAAACACCATATATTTT. The encoded protein is CASSPFLSGSGNTIYF. The V and J genes are TRBV18 and TRBJ1-3; D uncertain. The CDR3 is made up of 16 amino acids. The V and J ends lost 3 bases and 1 base respectively, with 13 bases between them. CDR1 and CDR2 from the germline V gene are KGHSH and LQKENI.

This chain links TRBV4-3 with TRBJ1-5; D not certain. The CDR3 loop spans 16 amino acids. Trimming pared 1 base from V and 0 bases from J, leaving 10 bases between. Germline V gene lookup returns CDR1 LGHNA and CDR2 YSLEER. The CDR3 is CASSQGTGYSNQPQHF. The CDR3, as DNA: TGCGCCAGCAGCCAAGGAACGGGTTATAGCAATCAGCCCCAGCATTTT.

The CDR3 protein is CASRKTGGTSYGYTF. The CDR3, as DNA: TGTGCCAGCAGGAAGACAGGGGGCACCTCCTATGGCTACACCTTC. V and J are TRBV2 and TRBJ1-2; the match to TRBD1 covers 10 bases. Germline CDR1 and CDR2: SNHLY and FYNNEI. The CDR3 has 15 amino acids. Trimming removed 6 bases from V and 4 bases from J; junction bases left unmatched: 8.

The chain employs TRBV5-1 and TRBJ1-1, with D unresolved. This CDR3 contains 14 residues. The germline CDR1 and CDR2 sequences are SGHRS and YFSETQ. The V end was cut by 3 bases, the J end by 0 bases, with 9 bases between. This CDR3 reads CASSSGNMNTEAFF. The CDR3 nucleotides read TGCGCCAGCAGCTCGGGGAATATGAACACTGAAGCTTTCTTT.

The J gene is TRBJ1-1, the V gene TRBV18; possibly TRBD1 for D (6 bases). CDR1 and CDR2 (germline): KGHSH, LQKENI. The V end was cut by 1 base, the J end by 3 bases, with 21 bases between. The CDR3 covers 18 residues. In DNA, the CDR3 is TGTGCCAGCTCACCACGCCTAACAGGGACGGGGTTGGACACTGAAGCTTTCTTT. This encodes CASSPRLTGTGLDTEAFF.